These 13 T cell receptor beta chains were sequenced from one sample in a study of CD8 T cells in ankylosing spondylitis. TCRdb reanalysed the 5' RACE reads using MiXCR and keeps one entry per CDR3 protein. Here the sample spans some 200,000 distinct CDR3 sequences, around 6.6% being singletons. Whole-study results and caveats: Blood from ankylosing spondylitis patients appeared to carry a characteristic roughly eight-variant TCR beta motif.

No cognate antigen is known for these TCRs. The specimen was blood, either unsorted or a sorted T cell fraction (not recorded which). The receptors were sampled from a male donor with ankylosing spondylitis.

This clonotype was detected ten times or more. The CDR3 reads CASSGASLAEAFF. The CDR3, as DNA: TGTGCCAGCAGCGGAGCATCACTCGCTGAAGCTTTCTTT. The V gene is TRBV9, the J gene TRBJ1-1; D is uncertain. Looked up from germline, CDR1 is SGDLS and CDR2 is YYNGEE. The CDR3 length is 13 residues. V was shortened by 3 bases and J by 6 bases, with 12 bases between the two germline ends.

This clonotype has a count of ten or more. As DNA, the CDR3 is TGTGCCAGCAGCCCACTGTACAGGGCTAGTTCAGAATCCTACAATGAGCAGTTCTTC. Translation: CASSPLYRASSESYNEQFF. J is TRBJ2-1 and V is TRBV9, with a possible D match to TRBD1 (6 bases). The V gene lost 4 bases and the J gene lost 1 base, with 24 bases spanning the gap. The CDR3 runs 19 residues. Germline loops: CDR1 SGDLS, CDR2 YYNGEE.

The sample holds many counts of this clonotype. The chain links TRBV7-2 to TRBJ1-6; 10 bases fit TRBD1. Looked up from germline, CDR1 is SGHTA and CDR2 is FQGNSA. V dropped 5 bases and J dropped 5; count of bases not matched to a gene: 9. This CDR3 comprises 17 residues. Here the CDR3 DNA reads TGTGCCAGCAGCCTGGGACAGGGGATAATCCATAATTCACCCCTCCACTTT. As protein: CASSLGQGIIHNSPLHF.

This clonotype came up many times. CDR3 bases: TGTGCCAGCAGTTACTCAAGATCGCAGTATTTT. Its protein is CASSYSRSQYF. V usage is TRBV6-2 or TRBV6-3 and J usage is TRBJ2-3; D is uncertain. Germline V CDR1 and CDR2: MNHEY, SVGEGT. CDR3 length: 11 amino acids. Trimming removed 0 bases at V and 10 bases at J, with 5 bases between.

This clonotype was counted at least ten times. The rearrangement joins TRBV7-2 to TRBJ2-7, with D perhaps matching TRBD1 (6 bases). The CDR3 is 14 amino acids. The ends were cut back, 2 bases at V and 0 bases at J, with 8 bases in the middle. Germline assignment: CDR1 SGHTA and CDR2 FQGNSA. The CDR3 nucleotides are TGTGCCAGCAGCTTAAGGGGACACTCCTACGAGCAGTACTTC. The encoded protein is CASSLRGHSYEQYF.

Ten or more counts support this clonotype. This CDR3 reads CASSPGPSVQPQHF. In DNA form, the CDR3 reads TGTGCCAGCAGCCCTGGCCCATCGGTCCAGCCCCAGCATTTT. The genes are TRBV9 and TRBJ1-5; D is unclear. V lost 4 bases, J lost 7 bases, and 15 bases lay in between. The CDR3 totals 14 residues. Germline CDR1 reads SGDLS; CDR2 reads YYNGEE.

Many counts were recorded for this clonotype. The chain recombines TRBV7-2 with TRBJ2-7; 8 bases fit TRBD2. CDR3 length: 16 amino acids. Trimming at V came to 5 bases and at J to 0 bases, leaving 9 bases not matched to a gene. Per germline, CDR1 SGHTA and CDR2 FQGNSA. The CDR3 sequence: CASSPMTGGVSYEQYF. The CDR3 nucleotides are TGTGCCAGCAGCCCTATGACGGGGGGGGTCTCCTACGAGCAGTACTTC.

This clonotype was found many times. The CDR3 spells CSVEGSGLWDEQYF. In nucleotides, the CDR3 is TGCAGCGTTGAAGGATCAGGGTTGTGGGACGAGCAGTACTTC. The rearrangement uses TRBV29-1 and TRBJ2-7, with D possibly matching TRBD1 (5 bases). Germline CDR1 SQVTM, CDR2 ANQGSEA. Trimming stripped 1 base from V and 5 bases from J, with 15 bases between. This CDR3 has 14 amino acids.

This clonotype was counted at least ten times. The J gene is TRBJ2-4, the V gene TRBV6-2 or TRBV6-3; TRBD1 aligns across 7 bases. Germline V gives CDR1 MNHEY, CDR2 SVGEGT. This CDR3 is built from 21 residues. After removal of 5 bases from V and 7 bases from J, the junction contained 29 bases not matched to a gene. The CDR3 DNA sequence: TGTGCCAGCAGTCCATCCTCAGTCTCCCCCTTGAGGGGGCACCTAAGGAACATTCAGTACTTC. Its protein is CASSPSSVSPLRGHLRNIQYF.

This clonotype was detected ten times or more. The chain uses TRBV5-1 and TRBJ2-1; the match to TRBD2 covers 12 bases. Germline lookup yields CDR1 SGHRS and CDR2 YFSETQ. This CDR3 region has 19 residues. The V and J ends lost 0 bases and 4 bases, in that order; junction bases with no gene match: 11. CDR3 sequence reads: CASSLELAGGLLPYNEQFF. The CDR3 nucleotides read TGCGCCAGCAGCTTGGAACTAGCGGGGGGCCTACTCCCTTACAATGAGCAGTTCTTC.

This clonotype was recorded at least ten times. In DNA form, the CDR3 reads TGTGCCAGCAGTGACCCCGCGGACAGGGCAGGCTATGGCTACACCTTC. Translated, it gives CASSDPADRAGYGYTF. The chain uses TRBV6-1 and TRBJ1-2; 8 nucleotides align to TRBD1. This CDR3 has 16 amino acids. Germline V lookup: CDR1 MNHNS, CDR2 SASEGT. The trim removed 3 bases at V and 4 bases at J, leaving 10 bases unmatched.

This clonotype has ten or more counts. This chain links TRBV4-3 with TRBJ2-2, with a tentative D call TRBD1 (6 bases). V was shortened by 2 bases and J by 6 bases, with 13 bases between the two germline ends. Germline V gene lookup returns CDR1 LGHNA and CDR2 YSLEER. This CDR3 spans 15 amino acids. The CDR3 nucleotides read TGCGCCAGCAGCCAACTACCAGAGGGGGCCGGGGAGCTGTTTTTT. It yields the protein CASSQLPEGAGELFF.

This clonotype was recorded many times. This sequence joins TRBV27 and TRBJ2-2; maybe TRBD1 (6 bases). V lost 5 bases, J lost 1 base, and 11 bases lay in between. CDR1 is MNHEY, CDR2 SMNVEV, per germline (reference sequence). The CDR3 consists of 15 residues. The CDR3 DNA is TGTGCCAGCAGTCTTATACAGGGGAACACCGGGGAGCTGTTTTTT. This codes for CASSLIQGNTGELFF.